The text below deals with one T cell receptor beta chain. The sample holds other DNA sequences that translate to the same CDR3. J gave up 0 bases and V 2 bases, and 2 bases lay outside the gene matches. Germline assignment: CDR1 KGHSH and CDR2 LQKENI. CDR3 length equals 15 residues. This sample is part of a study of blood T cell repertoires in COVID-19. Whole-study context: PBMCs, B-cell-depleted T cells, or T cells were the source of the cDNA or gDNA that made up the material.

Those who participated ranged in age from roughly 18 to 89 years and resided in under 25 US areas. Participant-reported clinical history was the basis for cohort assignment. TCRdb's table, derived via immunoSEQ multiplex PCR, lists solely in-frame clones and lacks some. The data contain 300,000 to 400,000 clones, 85% of them singletons. This TCR was sampled from a woman between 25 and 40 years old who had been exposed to COVID-19. The specimen sequenced was PBMCs or T cells enriched from blood (not recorded which). The chain combines TRBV18 with TRBJ2-7, with 9 positions matching TRBD1. The DNA for the CDR3 is TGTGCCAGCTCACCAGGGACAGGGACCTCCTACGAGCAGTACTTC. Its protein product is CASSPGTGTSYEQYF.